The 8 T cell receptor beta chains in this list originate from one sample, sequenced in a study of glioma-infiltrating T cells. Using RNA template, CDR3s of TCR alpha and beta were amplified with iRepertoire arm-PCR. TCRdb itself ran the multiplex PCR reads through MiXCR, one entry per CDR3 protein. The table includes some 40,000 distinct CDR3 sequences, about 20% detected once. Sequences were obtained from glioma tissue, nonneoplastic brain tissue, or PBMCs (not recorded which). The source is a human donor with low-grade glioma or glioblastoma, undergoing nonglioma brain surgery, or in good health (not recorded which).

This clonotype was counted between two and nine times. The chain links TRBV7-9 to TRBJ2-5; TRBD2 is a possible D gene (6 bases). CDR1 and CDR2 (germline): SEHNR, FQNEAQ (reference sequence). The CDR3 length is 19 residues. The V end lost 4 bases, the J end lost 2 bases, and 26 bases lay between the germline ends. The CDR3 bases are TGTGCCAGCAGCTCCCCGCCGCGACAGTTAGGGAGGCCACAAGAGACCCAGTACTTC. It encodes CASSSPPRQLGRPQETQYF.

For this clonotype: A much larger clone is a single base away; this may be a read error. V and J are TRBV7-8 and TRBJ1-1; D is perhaps TRBD1 (5 bases). CDR3 length: 15 residues. The germline V gene has CDR1 SGHVS and CDR2 FQNEAQ. V was trimmed by 1 base and J by 7 bases, leaving 16 bases between them. Here the CDR3 DNA reads TGTGCCAGCAGCTTAGACATCAGGGTTAAGAGTGAAGCTTTCTTT. Amino acids: CASSLDIRVKSEAFF. The full variable domain, with the rest looked up from reference TRBV7-8 and TRBJ1-1, is GAGVSQSPRYKVAKRGQDVALRCDPISGHVSLFWYQQALGQGPEFLTYFQNEAQLDKSGLPSDRFFAERPEGSVSTLKIQRTQQEDSAVYLCASSLDIRVKSEAFFGQGTRLTVV.

This clonotype was observed at least ten times. V usage is TRBV2 and J usage is TRBJ2-7; TRBD2 is a possible D gene (5 bases). This CDR3 is built from 14 residues. V lost 2 bases, J lost 7 bases, and 15 bases lay in between. The germline CDR1 and CDR2 sequences are SNHLY and FYNNEI. This CDR3 is CASSELEYPGEQYV. Written as DNA, the CDR3 is TGTGCCAGCAGTGAATTAGAGTACCCGGGGGAGCAGTACGTC.

The chain carries TRBV13 and TRBJ2-3; the match to TRBD2 covers 12 bases. Germline trimming cut 10 bases from V and 8 bases from J; bases unmatched to any gene: 10. Germline V lookup: CDR1 PRHDT, CDR2 FYEKMQ (reference sequence). The CDR3 runs 14 residues. CDR3 in DNA: TGTGCCACCCGGACTAGCGGGACAGGCCCTACGCAGTATTTT. Translating gives CATRTSGTGPTQYF.

This clonotype was detected many times. This chain joins TRBV19 and TRBJ1-2; D is perhaps TRBD1 (5 bases). Per the germline V gene, CDR1 is LNHDA and CDR2 is SQIVND (reference sequence). The V end was cut by 7 bases, the J end by 9 bases, with 12 bases between. This CDR3 has 11 residues. Written as DNA, the CDR3 is TGTGCCAGTAATTTAGGGACCCGCTACACCTTC. Its protein product is CASNLGTRYTF. Filled out from reference TRBV19 and TRBJ1-2, the complete variable domain reads DGGITQSPKYLFRKEGQNVTLSCEQNLNHDAMYWYRQDPGQGLRLIYYSQIVNDFQKGDIAEGYSVSREKKESFPLTVTSAQKNPTAFYLCASNLGTRYTFGSGTRLTVV.

This clonotype appeared many times. This chain connects TRBV7-9 to TRBJ1-2; weak D call: TRBD1 (5 bases). This CDR3 comprises 13 residues. Germline values: CDR1 SEHNR, CDR2 FQNEAQ (reference sequence). The V end lost 5 bases, the J end lost 1 base, and 8 bases lay between the germline ends. For the CDR3, the DNA is TGTGCCAGCAGCCGGGACGGTAACTATGGCTACACCTTC. It yields the protein CASSRDGNYGYTF.

This clonotype was seen repeatedly, ten times or more. The J gene is TRBJ2-2, the V gene TRBV27, with a weak D call TRBD1 (6 bases). Germline V gene data show CDR1 as MNHEY and CDR2 as SMNVEV (reference sequence). The CDR3 loop spans 19 amino acids. Deletions cut 4 bases from V and 0 bases from J, with 21 bases between. Here the CDR3 DNA reads TGTGCCAGCAGTTCGGACCCTCTCAGGGGAAAGACGAACACCGGGGAGCTGTTTTTT. It translates to CASSSDPLRGKTNTGELFF.

There are many counts of this clonotype. The CDR3 loop reads CASSLVLGTGYNEQFF. In DNA, the CDR3 is TGTGCCAGCAGTTTAGTTCTGGGGACTGGGTACAATGAGCAGTTCTTC. This rearrangement joins TRBV12-3 or TRBV12-4 to TRBJ2-1; D is possibly TRBD2 (6 bases). The V end was cut by 1 base, the J end by 4 bases, with 14 bases between. CDR3 size: 16 residues.